What follows is one T cell receptor (beta chain) and its context. As yet, its antigen is unknown. cDNA prepared by RNA extraction and subsequent reverse transcription served as the template for sequencing. Here immunoSEQ multiplex PCR was the method, and the copy in TCRdb shows in-frame clones only, minus some. The sample shows approximately 210,000 clones, approximately 45% of them seen only once. Stated treatment: oral pan-JAK inhibitor, 5-10 mg twice daily. The entry originates in a study of CD8+ T cells in alopecia areata. Study results and limitations: For lesional scalp, especially alopecia totalis/universalis, clonality was higher than in normal scalp. Association of baseline CD8+ expansion with response is uncertain owing to one nonresponder.

V shed 5 bases and J shed 9 bases, with 13 bases lying between them. Germline loops: CDR1 MDHEN, CDR2 SYDVKM. This CDR3 has 12 residues. The receptor comes from a human donor with alopecia areata. This specimen consisted of CD4+ T cells sorted from blood, obtained at approximately week 39, from a patient treated with tofacitinib. This chain joins TRBV28 and TRBJ2-5; D remains unclear. Here the CDR3 reads CASSPPSRAQYF. The DNA for the CDR3 is TGTGCCAGCAGTCCCCCCTCAAGGGCCCAGTACTTC.